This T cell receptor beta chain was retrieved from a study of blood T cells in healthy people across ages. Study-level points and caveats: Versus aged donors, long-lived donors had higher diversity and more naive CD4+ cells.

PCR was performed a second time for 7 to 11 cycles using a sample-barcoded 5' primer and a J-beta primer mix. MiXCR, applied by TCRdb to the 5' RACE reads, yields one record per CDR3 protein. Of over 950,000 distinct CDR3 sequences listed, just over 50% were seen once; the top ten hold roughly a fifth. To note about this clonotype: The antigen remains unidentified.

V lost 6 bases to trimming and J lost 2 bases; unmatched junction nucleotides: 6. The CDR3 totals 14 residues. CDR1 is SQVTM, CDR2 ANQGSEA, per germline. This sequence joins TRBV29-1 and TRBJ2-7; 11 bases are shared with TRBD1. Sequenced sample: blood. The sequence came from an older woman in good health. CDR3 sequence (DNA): TGCAGCGTGAGAGGGACAGGGGGAACCTACGAGCAGTACTTC. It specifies CSVRGTGGTYEQYF.